The 12 T cell receptor beta chains below come from one sample, sequenced in a study of T cells in Graves' hyperthyroidism and ophthalmopathy. Using RNA transcripts as the source, TCR beta CDR3 regions were amplified. When the TCR CDR3 underwent first-round RT-PCR, the HTBI primer set was used. MiXCR, applied by TCRdb to the multiplex PCR reads, yields one record per CDR3 protein. The profile shows some 600,000 distinct CDR3 sequences, 11% to 15% of them singletons. Material: blood. The origin of the receptors is a woman aged 25 to 39 with Graves' hyperthyroidism that later progressed to Graves' ophthalmopathy.

This clonotype was observed many times. This chain links TRBV27 with TRBJ1-2; 7 bases map to TRBD1. The CDR3 totals 14 residues. The V and J ends lost 5 bases and 5 bases, in that order; junction bases with no gene match: 8. CDR1 is MNHEY and CDR2 is SMNVEV in the germline V gene (reference sequence). In DNA form, the CDR3 reads TGTGCCAGCAGTCCAGGGGGGTCTTATTATGGCTACACCTTC. It yields the protein CASSPGGSYYGYTF.

This clonotype occurred a few times. J is TRBJ2-7 and V is TRBV18, with 14 positions matching TRBD2. Germline V gene data show CDR1 as KGHSH and CDR2 as LQKENI. The CDR3 covers 17 residues. Trimming at V came to 3 bases and at J to 3 bases, leaving 7 bases not matched to a gene. The CDR3 region is CASSPSVGTSGSYEQYF. DNA for the CDR3: TGTGCCAGCTCACCCAGCGTCGGGACTAGCGGGAGCTACGAGCAGTACTTC.

V is TRBV6-2 or TRBV6-3 and J is TRBJ2-3, with TRBD2 matching over 8 bases. The trim removed 6 bases at V and 4 bases at J, leaving 9 bases unmatched. The CDR3 is 15 residues long. Germline V gene lookup returns CDR1 MNHEY and CDR2 SVGEGT. The CDR3 loop is CASSPTGTRADTQYF. CDR3 coding DNA: TGTGCCAGCAGCCCCACCGGGACTAGGGCAGATACGCAGTATTTT.

At least ten counts were recorded for this clonotype. The rearrangement links TRBV27 to TRBJ2-7; the D gene could be TRBD1 or TRBD2 (5 bases each). This CDR3 is built from 14 residues. Trimming cost V 6 bases and J 2 bases, with 14 bases left between them. Germline CDR1 MNHEY, CDR2 SMNVEV (reference sequence). The CDR3 sequence is CASSSGTYTYEQYF. CDR3 nucleotides: TGTGCCAGCAGCTCAGGGACGTATACCTACGAGCAGTACTTC.

This chain joins TRBV7-2 and TRBJ2-3, with TRBD2 as a possible D gene (6 bases). V gave up 4 bases and J gave up 1 base, with 21 bases separating them. This CDR3 has 18 residues. Germline V gene lookup returns CDR1 SGHTA and CDR2 FQGNSA. The CDR3 reads CASSSTSVGGMGTDTQYF. DNA of the CDR3: TGTGCCAGCAGCTCCACCAGTGTAGGCGGGATGGGCACAGATACGCAGTATTTT. The full variable domain, rest sourced from reference TRBV7-2 and TRBJ2-3, is GAGVSQSPSNKVTEKGKDVELRCDPISGHTALYWYRQSLGQGLEFLIYFQGNSAPDKSGLPSDRFSAERTGGSVSTLTIQRTQQEDSAVYLCASSSTSVGGMGTDTQYFGPGTRLTVL.

The CDR3 sequence is CSARFTTSGRREQYF. The CDR3 DNA follows: TGCAGTGCTAGATTTACAACTAGCGGGAGACGGGAGCAGTACTTC. The chain recombines TRBV20-1 with TRBJ2-7; 11 nucleotides match TRBD2. The CDR3 length is 15 residues. Germline assignment: CDR1 DFQATT and CDR2 SNEGSKA (reference sequence). The V segment lost 2 bases and the J segment 7 bases; nucleotides outside the gene matches: 10.

This clonotype was seen ten or more times. CDR3 sequence reads: CASSPQGGSSYNEQFF. The DNA for the CDR3 is TGCGCCAGCAGCCCCCAGGGGGGCAGCTCCTACAATGAGCAGTTCTTC. The rearrangement links TRBV5-1 to TRBJ2-1; D perhaps matches TRBD1 (7 bases). V shed 4 bases and J shed 0 bases, with 14 bases lying between them. Germline values: CDR1 SGHRS, CDR2 YFSETQ. The CDR3 runs 16 residues. Looking up the rest from reference TRBV5-1 and TRBJ2-1 gives the full variable domain: KAGVTQTPRYLIKTRGQQVTLSCSPISGHRSVSWYQQTPGQGLQFLFEYFSETQRNKGNFPGRFSGRQFSNSRSEMNVSTLELGDSALYLCASSPQGGSSYNEQFFGPGTRLTVL.

In its sample, this clonotype was seen a few times. The rearrangement links TRBV9 to TRBJ2-2; a weak D match, TRBD2 (5 bases). V dropped 6 bases and J dropped 1 base, with 16 bases sitting between them. Germline lookup yields CDR1 SGDLS and CDR2 YYNGEE. This CDR3 has 16 amino acids. The CDR3 reads CASNPGGSKNTGELFF. The CDR3 DNA follows: TGTGCCAGCAACCCGGGCGGGTCAAAGAACACCGGGGAGCTGTTTTTT. The full variable domain, rest sourced from reference TRBV9 and TRBJ2-2, is DSGVTQTPKHLITATGQRVTLRCSPRSGDLSVYWYQQSLDQGLQFLIQYYNGEERAKGNILERFSAQQFPDLHSELNLSSLELGDSALYFCASNPGGSKNTGELFFGEGSRLTVL.

This clonotype appeared many times. The CDR3 loop reads CASSLTRDTGANYGYTF. DNA of the CDR3: TGTGCCAGCAGCCTAACCCGGGACACGGGAGCTAACTATGGCTACACCTTC. The chain joins TRBV27 to TRBJ1-2; TRBD1 might be the D (6 bases). The CDR3 extends over 17 amino acids. Germline V gene lookup returns CDR1 MNHEY and CDR2 SMNVEV (reference sequence). V was clipped by 6 bases and J by 0 bases, with 20 bases between them.

This clonotype was seen many times. The rearrangement uses TRBV5-1 and TRBJ2-1; 7 bases match TRBD2. CDR3 length equals 15 residues. CDR1 and CDR2 (germline): SGHRS, YFSETQ. V shed 5 bases, J shed 7 bases, and the junction held 12 bases outside the gene matches. The CDR3 here is CASSLLPGGQNEQFF. CDR3 DNA sequence: TGCGCCAGCAGTCTTCTCCCGGGAGGCCAAAATGAGCAGTTCTTC.

The chain joins TRBV5-6 to TRBJ2-1; the match to TRBD2 covers 8 bases. Per the germline V gene, CDR1 is SGHDT and CDR2 is YYEEEE. The J segment lost 1 base and the V segment lost 2 bases, leaving 2 bases of the junction unmatched. The CDR3 runs 15 residues. This chain's CDR3 is CASSFPGGSYNEQFF. In DNA, the CDR3 is TGTGCCAGCAGCTTTCCGGGAGGGTCCTACAATGAGCAGTTCTTC.

This clonotype has ten or more counts. This chain joins TRBV28 and TRBJ1-6; the match to TRBD1 covers 7 bases. Germline V gene lookup returns CDR1 MDHEN and CDR2 SYDVKM. Trimming took 5 bases from V and 6 from J; bases not matched to a gene: 13. This CDR3 contains 17 residues. DNA for the CDR3: TGTGCCAGCAGTCCCAGGACAGGCTCCCTGTCTAATTCACCCCTCCACTTT. It translates to CASSPRTGSLSNSPLHF.